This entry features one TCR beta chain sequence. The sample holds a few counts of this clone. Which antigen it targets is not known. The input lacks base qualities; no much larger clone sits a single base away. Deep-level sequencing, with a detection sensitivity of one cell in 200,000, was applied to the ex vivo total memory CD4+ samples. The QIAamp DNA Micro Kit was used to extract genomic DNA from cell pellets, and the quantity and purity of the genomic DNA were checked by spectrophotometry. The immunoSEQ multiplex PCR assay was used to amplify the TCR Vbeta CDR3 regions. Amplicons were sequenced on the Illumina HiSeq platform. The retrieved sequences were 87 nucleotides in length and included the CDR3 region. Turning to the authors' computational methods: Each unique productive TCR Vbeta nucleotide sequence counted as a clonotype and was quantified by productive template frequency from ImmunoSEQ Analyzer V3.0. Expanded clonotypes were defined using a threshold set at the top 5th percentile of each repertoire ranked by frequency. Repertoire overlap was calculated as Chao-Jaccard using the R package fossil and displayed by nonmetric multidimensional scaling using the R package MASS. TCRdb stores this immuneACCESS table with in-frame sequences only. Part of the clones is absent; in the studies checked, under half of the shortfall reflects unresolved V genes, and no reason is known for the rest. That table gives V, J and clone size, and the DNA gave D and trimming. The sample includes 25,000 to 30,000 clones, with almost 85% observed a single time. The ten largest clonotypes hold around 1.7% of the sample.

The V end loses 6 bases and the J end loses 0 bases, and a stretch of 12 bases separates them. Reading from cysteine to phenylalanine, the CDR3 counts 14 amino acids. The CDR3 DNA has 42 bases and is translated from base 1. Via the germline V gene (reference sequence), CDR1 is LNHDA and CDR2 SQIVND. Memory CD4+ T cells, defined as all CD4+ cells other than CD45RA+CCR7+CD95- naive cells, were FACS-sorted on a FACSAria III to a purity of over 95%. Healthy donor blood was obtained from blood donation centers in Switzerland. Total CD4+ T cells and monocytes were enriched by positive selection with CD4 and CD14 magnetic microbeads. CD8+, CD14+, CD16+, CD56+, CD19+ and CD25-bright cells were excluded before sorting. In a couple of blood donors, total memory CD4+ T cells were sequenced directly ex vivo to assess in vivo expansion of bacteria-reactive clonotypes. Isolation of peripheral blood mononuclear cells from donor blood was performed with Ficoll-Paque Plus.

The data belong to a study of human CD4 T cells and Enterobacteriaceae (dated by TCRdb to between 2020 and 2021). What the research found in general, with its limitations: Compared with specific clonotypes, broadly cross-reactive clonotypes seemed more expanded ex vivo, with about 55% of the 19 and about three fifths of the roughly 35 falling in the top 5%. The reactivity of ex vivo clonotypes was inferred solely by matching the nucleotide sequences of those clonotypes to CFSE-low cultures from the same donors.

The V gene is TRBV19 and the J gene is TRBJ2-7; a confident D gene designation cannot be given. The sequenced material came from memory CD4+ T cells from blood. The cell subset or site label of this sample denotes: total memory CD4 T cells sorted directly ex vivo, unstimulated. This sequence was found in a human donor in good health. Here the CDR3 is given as CASREQISSYEQYF. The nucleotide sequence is TGTGCCAGTAGAGAACAGATAAGCTCCTACGAGCAGTACTTC. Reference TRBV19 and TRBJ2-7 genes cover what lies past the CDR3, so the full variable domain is DGGITQSPKYLFRKEGQNVTLSCEQNLNHDAMYWYRQDPGQGLRLIYYSQIVNDFQKGDIAEGYSVSREKKESFPLTVTSAQKNPTAFYLCASREQISSYEQYFGPGTRLTVT.